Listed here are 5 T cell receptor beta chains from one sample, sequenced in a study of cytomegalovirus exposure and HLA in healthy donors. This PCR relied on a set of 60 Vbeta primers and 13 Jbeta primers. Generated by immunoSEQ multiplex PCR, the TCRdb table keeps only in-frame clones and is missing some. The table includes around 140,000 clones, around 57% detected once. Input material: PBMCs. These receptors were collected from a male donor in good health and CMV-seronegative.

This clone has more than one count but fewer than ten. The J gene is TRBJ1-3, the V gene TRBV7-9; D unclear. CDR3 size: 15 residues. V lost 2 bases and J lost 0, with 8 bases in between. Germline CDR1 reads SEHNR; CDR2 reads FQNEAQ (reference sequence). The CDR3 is CASSLTQLSGNTIYF. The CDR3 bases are TGTGCCAGCAGCTTAACGCAACTCTCTGGAAACACCATATATTTT. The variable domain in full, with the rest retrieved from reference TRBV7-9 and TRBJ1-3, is DTGVSQNPRHKITKRGQNVTFRCDPISEHNRLYWYRQTLGQGPEFLTYFQNEAQLEKSRLLSDRFSAERPKGSFSTLEIQRTEQGDSAMYLCASSLTQLSGNTIYFGEGSWLTVV.

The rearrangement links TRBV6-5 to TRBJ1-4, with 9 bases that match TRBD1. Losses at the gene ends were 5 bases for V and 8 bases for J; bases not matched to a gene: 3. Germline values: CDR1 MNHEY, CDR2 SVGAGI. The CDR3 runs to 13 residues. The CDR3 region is CASSGTGQEKLFF. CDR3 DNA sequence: TGTGCCAGCAGTGGGACAGGGCAGGAAAAACTGTTTTTT.

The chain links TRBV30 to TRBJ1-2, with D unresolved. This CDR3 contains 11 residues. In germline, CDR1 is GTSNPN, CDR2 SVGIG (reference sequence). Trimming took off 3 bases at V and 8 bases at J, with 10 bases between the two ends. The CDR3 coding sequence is TGTGCCTGGAGCTTGACACACGGCTACACCTTC. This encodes CAWSLTHGYTF.

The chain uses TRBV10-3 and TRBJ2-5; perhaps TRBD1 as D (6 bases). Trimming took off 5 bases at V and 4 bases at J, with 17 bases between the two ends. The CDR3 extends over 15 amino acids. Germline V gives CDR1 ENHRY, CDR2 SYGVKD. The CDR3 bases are TGTGCCATCAGTTCGGTCGGCAGGGGTGCAGAGACCCAGTACTTC. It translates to CAISSVGRGAETQYF.

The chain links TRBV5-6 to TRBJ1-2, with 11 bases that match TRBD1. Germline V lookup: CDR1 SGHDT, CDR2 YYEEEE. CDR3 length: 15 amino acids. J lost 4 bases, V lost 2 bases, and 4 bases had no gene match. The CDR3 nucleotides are TGTGCCAGCAGCTTCACCGGGACAGGGGGCTATGGCTACACCTTC. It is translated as CASSFTGTGGYGYTF.